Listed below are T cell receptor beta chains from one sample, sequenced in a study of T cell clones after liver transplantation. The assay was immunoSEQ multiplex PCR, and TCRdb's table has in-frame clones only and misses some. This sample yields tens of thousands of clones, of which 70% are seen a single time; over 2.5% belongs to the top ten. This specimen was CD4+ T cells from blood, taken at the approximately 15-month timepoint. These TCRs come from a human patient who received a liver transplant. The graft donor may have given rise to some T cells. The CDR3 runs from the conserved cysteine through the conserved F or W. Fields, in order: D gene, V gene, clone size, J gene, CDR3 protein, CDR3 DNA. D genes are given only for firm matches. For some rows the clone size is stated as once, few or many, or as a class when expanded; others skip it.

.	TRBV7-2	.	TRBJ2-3	CASSPGTSTDTQYF	TGTGCCAGCAGCCCCGGGACTAGCACAGATACGCAGTATTTT
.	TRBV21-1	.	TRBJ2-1	CASSNMLLRGLAYNEQFF	TGTGCCAGCAGCAACATGCTACTCAGGGGGCTCGCCTACAATGAGCAGTTCTTC
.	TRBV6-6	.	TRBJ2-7	CASSYEAGSYEQYF	TGTGCCAGCAGTTACGAAGCAGGGAGCTACGAGCAGTACTTC
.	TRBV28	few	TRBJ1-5	CASSLSRGVFNQPQHF	TGTGCCAGCAGTTTATCTCGGGGGGTTTTTAATCAGCCCCAGCATTTT
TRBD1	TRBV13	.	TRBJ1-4	CASSLRQGSEKLFF	TGTGCCAGCAGCTTACGACAGGGTTCCGAAAAACTGTTTTTT
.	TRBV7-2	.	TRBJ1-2	CASSLGQGIGYTF	TGTGCCAGCAGCTTAGGTCAGGGCATTGGCTACACCTTC
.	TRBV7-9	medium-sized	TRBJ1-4	CASSSTSERALVFF	TGTGCCAGCAGCTCAACCAGTGAAAGGGCATTGGTGTTTTTT
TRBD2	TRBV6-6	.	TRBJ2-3	CASSSRLAGGTDTQYF	TGTGCCAGCAGTTCCCGACTAGCGGGGGGCACAGATACGCAGTATTTT
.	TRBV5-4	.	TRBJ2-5	CASSLARRETSETQYF	TGTGCCAGCAGCTTGGCTCGACGGGAGACCTCGGAGACCCAGTACTTC
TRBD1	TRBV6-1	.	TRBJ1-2	CATRSVGQPDYGYTF	TGTGCCACCCGGTCGGTGGGACAGCCGGATTATGGCTACACCTTC
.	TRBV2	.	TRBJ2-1	CASSGGEQFF	TGTGCCAGCAGTGGAGGGGAGCAGTTCTTC
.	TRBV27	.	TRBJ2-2	CASSFKNTNTGELFF	TGTGCCAGCAGTTTTAAAAACACGAACACCGGGGAGCTGTTTTTT
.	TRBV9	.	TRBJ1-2	CASSDQGYYGYTF	TGTGCCAGCAGCGACCAGGGTTACTATGGCTACACCTTC
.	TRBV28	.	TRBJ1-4	CASSLGSFNEKLFF	TGTGCCAGCAGTTTGGGCAGCTTCAATGAAAAACTGTTTTTT
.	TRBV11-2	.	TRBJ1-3	CASSLVGGTGNTIYF	TGTGCCAGCAGCTTAGTGGGGGGCACTGGAAACACCATATATTTT
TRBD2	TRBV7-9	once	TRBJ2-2	CASSLGPRGRATGELFF	TGTGCCAGCAGCTTAGGGCCTCGGGGGAGGGCCACCGGGGAGCTGTTTTTT
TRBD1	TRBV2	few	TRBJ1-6	CASSPPSFTGGSPLHF	TGTGCCAGCAGCCCCCCTAGTTTTACAGGGGGTTCACCCCTCCACTTT
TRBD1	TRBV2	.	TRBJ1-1	CASSLDRGLNTEAFF	TGTGCCAGCAGTTTGGACAGGGGGCTGAACACTGAAGCTTTCTTT
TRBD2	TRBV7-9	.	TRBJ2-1	CASSSRGSGGVYNEQFF	TGTGCCAGCAGCTCCCGCGGTAGCGGGGGGGTATACAATGAGCAGTTCTTC
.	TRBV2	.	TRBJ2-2	CASSEFTGELFF	TGTGCCAGCAGTGAATTCACCGGGGAGCTGTTTTTT
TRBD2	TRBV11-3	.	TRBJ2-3	CASSLAAGGLSDTQYF	TGTGCCAGCAGCTTAGCAGCGGGAGGGCTCTCAGATACGCAGTATTTT
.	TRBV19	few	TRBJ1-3	CASSATGSHGNTIYF	TGTGCCAGTAGTGCCACAGGGTCACATGGAAACACCATATATTTT
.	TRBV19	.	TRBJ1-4	CASSPQGFNEKLFF	TGTGCCAGTAGTCCTCAGGGTTTTAATGAAAAACTGTTTTTT
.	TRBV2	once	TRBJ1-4	CASSDREGTNEKLFF	TGTGCCAGCAGTGACAGGGAGGGGACTAATGAAAAACTGTTTTTT
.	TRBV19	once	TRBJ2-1	CASSSNFYNEQFF	TGTGCCAGTAGTAGCAATTTCTACAATGAGCAGTTCTTC
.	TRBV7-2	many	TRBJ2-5	CASSSEETQYF	TGTGCCAGCAGCTCCGAGGAGACCCAGTACTTC
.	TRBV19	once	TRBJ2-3	CASSISGAGIRTDTQYF	TGTGCCAGTAGTATCAGTGGTGCGGGGATCCGCACAGATACGCAGTATTTT
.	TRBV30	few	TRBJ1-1	CAWSPRDTEAFF	TGTGCCTGGAGCCCCCGGGACACTGAAGCTTTCTTT
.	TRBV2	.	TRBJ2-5	CASRLLETQYF	TGTGCCAGCAGACTGTTGGAGACCCAGTACTTC
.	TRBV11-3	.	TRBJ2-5	CASSRRGHQETQYF	TGTGCCAGCAGCCGCCGGGGGCATCAAGAGACCCAGTACTTC
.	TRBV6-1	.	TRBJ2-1	CASSGMNEQFF	TGTGCCAGCAGTGGGATGAATGAGCAGTTCTTC
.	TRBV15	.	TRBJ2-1	CATSRDAGAADRRNEQFF	TGTGCCACCAGCAGAGATGCGGGGGCGGCGGACAGACGCAATGAGCAGTTCTTC
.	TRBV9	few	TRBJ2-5	CASSSGASLETQYF	TGTGCCAGCAGTTCTGGGGCAAGTTTGGAGACCCAGTACTTC
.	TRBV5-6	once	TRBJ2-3	CASSLMSTDTQYF	TGTGCCAGCAGCTTGATGAGCACAGATACGCAGTATTTT
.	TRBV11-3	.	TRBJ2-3	CASSLVWEQTSTDTQYF	TGTGCCAGCAGCTTAGTTTGGGAACAGACTAGCACAGATACGCAGTATTTT
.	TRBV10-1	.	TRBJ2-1	CASSVGGSYNEQFF	TGCGCCAGCAGTGTCGGAGGGTCCTACAATGAGCAGTTCTTC
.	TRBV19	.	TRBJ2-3	CASSTTGTGRDTQYF	TGTGCCAGTAGTACGACCGGGACTGGGCGGGATACGCAGTATTTT
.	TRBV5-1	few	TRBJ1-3	CASSLAPREGNTIYF	TGCGCCAGCAGCTTGGCCCCCAGGGAAGGAAACACCATATATTTT
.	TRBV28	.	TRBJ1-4	CASSLEGVDNEKLFF	TGTGCCAGCAGTTTAGAGGGGGTGGATAATGAAAAACTGTTTTTT
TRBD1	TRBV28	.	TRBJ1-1	CASSFWGQGYSEAFF	TGTGCCAGCAGTTTTTGGGGACAGGGGTACTCTGAAGCTTTCTTT
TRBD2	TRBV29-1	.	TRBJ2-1	CSAGTSVPHEQFF	TGCAGCGCCGGGACTAGCGTTCCCCATGAGCAGTTCTTC
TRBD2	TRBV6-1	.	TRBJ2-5	CASNSGGAGQETQYF	TGTGCCAGCAACTCCGGGGGGGCCGGGCAAGAGACCCAGTACTTC
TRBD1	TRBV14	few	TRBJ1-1	CASSQGTGTEAFF	TGTGCCAGCAGCCAAGGGACAGGCACTGAAGCTTTCTTT
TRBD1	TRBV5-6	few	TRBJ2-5	CASSFGQGETQYF	TGTGCCAGCAGCTTTGGACAGGGAGAGACCCAGTACTTC
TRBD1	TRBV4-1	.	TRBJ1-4	CASSQGDREGEKLFF	TGCGCCAGCAGCCAAGGGGACAGGGAAGGTGAAAAACTGTTTTTT
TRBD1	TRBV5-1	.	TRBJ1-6	CASSRTKQGAGVNSPLHF	TGCGCCAGCAGCCGAACGAAACAGGGGGCCGGAGTTAACTCACCCCTCCACTTT
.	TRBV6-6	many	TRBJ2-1	CASSYSGGVSYNEQFF	TGTGCCAGCAGTTACTCTGGGGGAGTAAGCTACAATGAGCAGTTCTTC
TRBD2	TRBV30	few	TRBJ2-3	CALTSGITDTQYF	TGTGCCCTAACTAGCGGAATCACAGATACGCAGTATTTT
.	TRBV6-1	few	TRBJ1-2	CASSEGAGPNYGYTF	TGTGCCAGCAGTGAAGGGGCAGGGCCGAACTATGGCTACACCTTC
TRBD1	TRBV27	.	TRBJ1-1	CASSSSMTGGNTEAFF	TGTGCCAGCAGTTCATCTATGACAGGGGGCAATACTGAAGCTTTCTTT
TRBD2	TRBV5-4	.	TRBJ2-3	CASSETARGAQYF	TGTGCCAGCAGCGAGACCGCCCGGGGGGCGCAGTATTTT
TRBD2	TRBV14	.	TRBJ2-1	CASRLISGSDEQFF	TGTGCCAGCAGACTCATTAGCGGGAGCGATGAGCAGTTCTTC
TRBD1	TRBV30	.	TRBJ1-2	CAWSGQGRYGYTF	TGTGCCTGGAGCGGACAGGGGAGATATGGCTACACCTTC
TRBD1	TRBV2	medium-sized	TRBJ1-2	CASPEGRGLSYGYTF	TGTGCCAGCCCCGAGGGCAGGGGGCTGAGCTATGGCTACACCTTC